The rows below give T cell receptor beta chains drawn from one sample of a study of blood T cells in healthy people across ages. TCRdb re-called the 5' RACE reads with MiXCR, one entry per CDR3 protein. The table records about 680,000 distinct CDR3 sequences, around 45% of them present only once. The specimen was blood. Source of these receptors: a woman aged 60 to 75 in good health. The CDR3 runs from the conserved cysteine through the conserved F or W. D genes are given only for firm matches. Only some rows state a clone size, as once, few, many or a class for expanded clones.

.,TRBJ2-7,.,TRBV6-5,TGTGCCAGCAGTTACGGTGTCAGCAGCTCCTACGAGCAGTACTTC,CASSYGVSSSYEQYF
.,TRBJ1-6,.,TRBV12-3/TRBV12-4,TGTGCCAGCAATGCATTTGGGGGGCGCGGTCCACCCCTCCACTTT,CASNAFGGRGPPLHF
few,TRBJ2-1,TRBD2,TRBV7-2,TGTGCCAGCAGCGGACTAGCGGGAAAGGGGAATGAGCAGTTCTTC,CASSGLAGKGNEQFF
few,TRBJ2-1,TRBD2,TRBV6-2/TRBV6-3,TGTGCCAGCAGTTACGGGGCTAGCGGGAGCGTACGGGACAATGAGCAGTTCTTC,CASSYGASGSVRDNEQFF
.,TRBJ2-7,.,TRBV6-1,TGTGCCAGCCACCGGGACATCGCCTACGAGCAGTACTTC,CASHRDIAYEQYF
.,TRBJ2-1,TRBD1,TRBV3-1,TGTGCCAGCAACTTAGGGGGCGCGGCGGCCAGCTCCTACAATGAGCAGTTCTTC,CASNLGGAAASSYNEQFF
.,TRBJ2-7,TRBD2,TRBV20-1,TGCAGTGCTACGGGACTAGGCTACGAGCAGTACTTC,CSATGLGYEQYF
.,TRBJ1-1,.,TRBV19,TGTGCCAGTAGGACGGGGCTAGAATCGTCTTCCCAAGCTTTCTTT,CASRTGLESSSQAFF
many,TRBJ2-3,.,TRBV7-2,TGTGCCAGCAGCTTAGAGGGGGGCACAGATACGCAGTATTTT,CASSLEGGTDTQYF
.,TRBJ2-5,.,TRBV9,TGTGCCAGCAGCGTAGGGGTTAGCCCTCGGAATGAGCAGTACTTC,CASSVGVSPRNEQYF
.,TRBJ2-6,.,TRBV7-2,TGTGCCAGCCTTAGGGTCTCTGGGGCCAACGTCCTGACTTTC,CASLRVSGANVLTF
.,TRBJ2-3,.,TRBV6-5,TGTGCCAGCAGCTACCGGACTTTGACAGATACGCGGTATTTT,CASSYRTLTDTRYF
few,TRBJ2-1,.,TRBV5-1,TGCGCCAGCAGCTTTCGGCCGGGGCAGCTCAATGAGCAGTTCTTC,CASSFRPGQLNEQFF
few,TRBJ1-2,.,TRBV29-1,TGCAGCGTTGAAGTAGGGGCCCCGGGGTATGGCTACACCTTC,CSVEVGAPGYGYTF
few,TRBJ2-1,TRBD2,TRBV29-1,TGCAGCGTTGAACCGGGACTAGCGGGCTCCTACAATGAGCAGTTCTTC,CSVEPGLAGSYNEQFF
.,TRBJ1-2,.,TRBV3-1,TGTGCCAGCAGCCAAGAGGACAGAAACTATGGCTACACCTTC,CASSQEDRNYGYTF
.,TRBJ1-2,TRBD1,TRBV2,TGTGCCAGCAGTACCCCGAGGGACAGGGCAAACTATGGCTACACCTTC,CASSTPRDRANYGYTF
.,TRBJ2-2,TRBD2,TRBV5-4,TGTGCCAGCAGCTCCGGACTAGCCTATTACACCGGGGAGCTGTTTTTT,CASSSGLAYYTGELFF
few,TRBJ2-5,TRBD1,TRBV20-1,TGCAGTGCTCCTAGAGGGACAGTACAAGAGACCCAGTACTTC,CSAPRGTVQETQYF
few,TRBJ2-2,TRBD1,TRBV30,TGTGCCTGGAGTAGCACAGGGGGCGCATGGAAGCTGTTTTTT,CAWSSTGGAWKLFF
.,TRBJ1-2,.,TRBV7-9,TGTGCCAGCAGCTTAGGCGGGACGGCGATAGCCTATGGCTACACCTTC,CASSLGGTAIAYGYTF
few,TRBJ2-3,TRBD2,TRBV5-1,TGCGCCAGCAGCGCCGGGACTAGCGGGAAGGGGGATACGCAGTATTTT,CASSAGTSGKGDTQYF
.,TRBJ2-1,.,TRBV3-1,TGTGCCAGCAGCCACAGGGGAGCGGTCTACAATGAGCAGTTCTTC,CASSHRGAVYNEQFF
.,TRBJ2-3,.,TRBV12-3/TRBV12-4,TGTGCCAGCAGCAATACCGGGACTCTAGGTGACACAGATACGCAGTATTTT,CASSNTGTLGDTDTQYF
.,TRBJ2-7,TRBD2,TRBV6-2/TRBV6-3,TGTGCCAGCAGCCACGGGCTAGCGGGAGGGGGCGAGCAGTACTTC,CASSHGLAGGGEQYF
.,TRBJ2-5,.,TRBV9,TGTGCCAGCAGCGTGGATATTGTTGGGTCCCAGTACTTC,CASSVDIVGSQYF
few,TRBJ1-1,TRBD1,TRBV5-6,TGTGCCAGCAGCCTCCCCGAGACAGGGAGGACTGAAGCTTTCTTT,CASSLPETGRTEAFF
.,TRBJ2-4,.,TRBV28,TGTGCCAGCAGTTTTCGCCGGGTCAACAAAAACATTCAGTACTTC,CASSFRRVNKNIQYF
.,TRBJ2-3,TRBD1,TRBV5-6,TGTGCCAGCAGTCTTTACGGACAGGGGAGTTTACTAGATACGCAGTATTTT,CASSLYGQGSLLDTQYF
once,TRBJ1-1,.,TRBV24-1,TGTGCCACCAGTGATTCCCGGTTGGGGATAGGTACTGAAGCTTTCTTT,CATSDSRLGIGTEAFF
.,TRBJ2-1,TRBD2,TRBV6-5,TGTGCCAGCAAAACGGGAGGGCCTCTCGATGAGCAGTTCTTC,CASKTGGPLDEQFF
.,TRBJ2-7,TRBD1,TRBV28,TGTGCCAGCAGGCAGTCCGGGACAGTCGGCGAGCAGTACTTC,CASRQSGTVGEQYF
.,TRBJ1-1,.,TRBV6-2/TRBV6-3,TGTGCCAGCAGTTACGAGCTGATTTACACTGAAGCTTTCTTT,CASSYELIYTEAFF
.,TRBJ2-5,TRBD2,TRBV20-1,TGCAGTGCCTCGGAGGCTAGCGGAGCGGGAGAGACCCAGTACTTC,CSASEASGAGETQYF
.,TRBJ2-1,TRBD1,TRBV5-1,TGCGCCAGCAGCTTAAGACAGGGCCATGAGCAGTTCTTC,CASSLRQGHEQFF
.,TRBJ2-7,.,TRBV20-1,TGCAGTGCTAGGGGAGAGGGAGGACCTTCCTACGAGCAGTACTTC,CSARGEGGPSYEQYF
.,TRBJ1-2,.,TRBV7-3,TGTGCCAGCAGCCAAACGGGACGGAGTCTACTTGGCTACACCTTC,CASSQTGRSLLGYTF
once,TRBJ1-4,.,TRBV20-1,TGCAGTGCTAGATCAAGGGACGGGAATGAAAAACTGTTTTTT,CSARSRDGNEKLFF
.,TRBJ2-7,.,TRBV2,TGTGCCAGCAGTGACGGGGGGCCGAGGGACGAGCAGTACTTC,CASSDGGPRDEQYF
few,TRBJ2-1,TRBD2,TRBV5-1,TGCGCCAGCAGCTTGGGTAGCGGGAGGGCCACTGAGCAGTTCTTC,CASSLGSGRATEQFF
.,TRBJ2-1,.,TRBV7-2,TGTGCCAGCAGCCAAGGTCCAGAAATACGCAATGAGCAGTTCTTC,CASSQGPEIRNEQFF
.,TRBJ2-6,.,TRBV7-9,TGTGCCAGCATTCCCTCTGGGGCCAACGTCCTGACTTTC,CASIPSGANVLTF
.,TRBJ2-3,TRBD2,TRBV4-2,TGTGCCAGCAGCCAAGACAGGACTAGCGTTAATACGCAGTATTTT,CASSQDRTSVNTQYF
few,TRBJ2-5,.,TRBV7-9,TGTGCCAGCAGCAAGGGGACATCTCAAGAGACCCAGTACTTC,CASSKGTSQETQYF
.,TRBJ1-6,.,TRBV7-9,TGTGCCAGCAGCTTAGCTGGGGGGGAGTCACCCCTCCACTTT,CASSLAGGESPLHF
once,TRBJ2-1,.,TRBV2,TGTGCCAGCAGTGAAGCGCGGGCAGCCCCTAATGAGCAGTTCTTC,CASSEARAAPNEQFF
.,TRBJ2-5,.,TRBV4-2,TGTGCCAGCAGTTGGGGTTTGGAGACCCAGTACTTC,CASSWGLETQYF
.,TRBJ1-1,.,TRBV20-1,TGCAGTGCTCCCAGGAACACTGAAGCTTTCTTT,CSAPRNTEAFF
.,TRBJ2-7,.,TRBV27,TGTGCCAGCAGACAAGACCGGCGCTCCTACAATGAGCAGTACTTC,CASRQDRRSYNEQYF
few,TRBJ1-2,.,TRBV6-5,TGTGCCAGCAGTTCTCTAGGGGCGGGCTATGGCTACACCTTC,CASSSLGAGYGYTF
.,TRBJ2-5,.,TRBV29-1,TGCAGCGTTGGACGGCTCCAAGAGACCCAGTACTTC,CSVGRLQETQYF
.,TRBJ2-1,.,TRBV9,TGTGCCAGCAGCGCAGGGGGGAGCTCCTACAATGAGCAGTTCTTC,CASSAGGSSYNEQFF
.,TRBJ2-3,TRBD1,TRBV20-1,TGCAGTGTCATCAGGGGCGCAGGGGGCGCAGATACGCAGTATTTT,CSVIRGAGGADTQYF
.,TRBJ2-7,.,TRBV6-5,TGTGCCAGCATGGGACCGAATACGTTGGAGCAGTACTTC,CASMGPNTLEQYF
once,TRBJ1-1,.,TRBV25-1,TGTGCCAGCAGTGAATGGATGAACACTGAAGCTTTCTTT,CASSEWMNTEAFF
few,TRBJ1-2,.,TRBV15,TGTGCCACCAGCAGAGATCTAGTGACAACGTATGGCTACACCTTC,CATSRDLVTTYGYTF
few,TRBJ1-4,.,TRBV9,TGTGCCAGCAGCGTATCCGGGACAACTAATGAAAAACTGTTTTTT,CASSVSGTTNEKLFF
.,TRBJ2-5,.,TRBV20-1,TGCAGTGCTATGCCGGGACAAAGCCAAGAGGCCCAGTACTTC,CSAMPGQSQEAQYF
once,TRBJ1-5,.,TRBV9,TGTGCCAGCAGCGTAGGCGCCAGGGCTGATCAGCCCCAGCATTTT,CASSVGARADQPQHF